This TCR beta chain is drawn from a study of T cell changes during pregnancy in multiple sclerosis. Generated by immunoSEQ multiplex PCR, the TCRdb table keeps only in-frame clones and is missing some. Of tens of thousands of clones listed, roughly 91% were seen once; the top ten hold 1.5% to 2%. V trimming: 10 bases; J trimming: 7 bases; junction bases outside the gene matches: 6. Germline V gene data show CDR1 as SEHNR and CDR2 as FQNEAQ (reference sequence). This CDR3 spans 13 amino acids. The source was peripheral blood, collected after pregnancy. The sequence was collected from a female donor in good health, enrolled as a control in a pregnancy study. This chain uses TRBV7-9 with TRBJ2-2, with 10 bases aligning to TRBD1. The DNA of the CDR3 is TGTGCCAACGACAGGGGGCGATACGGGGAGCTGTTTTTT. Encoded protein: CANDRGRYGELFF.